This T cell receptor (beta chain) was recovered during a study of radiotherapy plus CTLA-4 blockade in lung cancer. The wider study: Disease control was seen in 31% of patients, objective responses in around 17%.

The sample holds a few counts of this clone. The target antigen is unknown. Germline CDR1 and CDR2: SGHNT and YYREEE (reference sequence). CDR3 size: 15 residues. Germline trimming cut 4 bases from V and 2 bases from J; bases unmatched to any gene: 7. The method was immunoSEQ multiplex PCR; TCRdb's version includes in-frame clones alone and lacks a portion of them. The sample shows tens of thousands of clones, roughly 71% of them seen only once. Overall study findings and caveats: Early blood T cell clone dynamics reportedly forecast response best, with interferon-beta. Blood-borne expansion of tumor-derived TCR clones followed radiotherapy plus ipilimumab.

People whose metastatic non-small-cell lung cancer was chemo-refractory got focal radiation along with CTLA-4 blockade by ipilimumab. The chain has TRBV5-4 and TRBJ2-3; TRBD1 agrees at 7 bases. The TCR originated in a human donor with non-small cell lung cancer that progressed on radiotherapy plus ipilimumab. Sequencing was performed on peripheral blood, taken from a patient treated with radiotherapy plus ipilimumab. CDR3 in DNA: TGTGCCAGCAGCGTGGGACAGCCAGTCACAGATACGCAGTATTTT. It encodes CASSVGQPVTDTQYF.